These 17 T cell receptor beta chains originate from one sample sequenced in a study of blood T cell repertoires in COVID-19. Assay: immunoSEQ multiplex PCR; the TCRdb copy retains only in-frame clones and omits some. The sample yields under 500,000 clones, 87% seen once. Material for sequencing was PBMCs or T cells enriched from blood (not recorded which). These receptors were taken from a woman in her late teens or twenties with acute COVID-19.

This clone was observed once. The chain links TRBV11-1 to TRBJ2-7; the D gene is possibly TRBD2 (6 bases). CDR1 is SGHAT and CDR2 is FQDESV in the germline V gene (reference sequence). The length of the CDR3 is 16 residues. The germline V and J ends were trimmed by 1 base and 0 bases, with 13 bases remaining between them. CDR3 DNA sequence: TGTGCCAGCAGCTTAGGCTCCGGGACTTTCTCCTACGAGCAGTACTTC. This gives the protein CASSLGSGTFSYEQYF.

The CDR3, as DNA: TGTGCCAGCAATGGGATGGACAGGGGTAACGAGCAGTACTTC. Its translation is CASNGMDRGNEQYF. The chain combines TRBV7-9 with TRBJ2-7; 9 bases align to TRBD1. V was pared by 7 bases and J by 5 bases, with 9 bases of the junction left unmatched. The germline CDR1 and CDR2 sequences are SEHNR and FQNEAQ (reference sequence). The CDR3 runs 14 residues. Full variable domain (rest looked up from reference TRBV7-9 and TRBJ2-7): DTGVSQNPRHKITKRGQNVTFRCDPISEHNRLYWYRQTLGQGPEFLTYFQNEAQLEKSRLLSDRFSAERPKGSFSTLEIQRTEQGDSAMYLCASNGMDRGNEQYFGPGTRLTVT.

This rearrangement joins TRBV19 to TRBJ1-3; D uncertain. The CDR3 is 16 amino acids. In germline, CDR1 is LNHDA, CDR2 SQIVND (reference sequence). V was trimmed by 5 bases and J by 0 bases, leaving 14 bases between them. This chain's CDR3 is CASSPPMDFSGNTIYF. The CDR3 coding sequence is TGTGCCAGTAGTCCTCCAATGGACTTCTCTGGAAACACCATATATTTT.

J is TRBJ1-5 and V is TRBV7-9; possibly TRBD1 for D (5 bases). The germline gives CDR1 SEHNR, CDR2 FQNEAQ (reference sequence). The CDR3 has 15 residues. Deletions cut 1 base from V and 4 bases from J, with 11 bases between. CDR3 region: CASSLGGGGNQPQHF. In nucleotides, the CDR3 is TGTGCCAGCAGCTTAGGCGGGGGAGGGAATCAGCCCCAGCATTTT.

The CDR3 nucleotides are TGTGCCAGCATCCCGAGCGGCTCTGGAAACACCATATATTTT. Residues: CASIPSGSGNTIYF. The chain couples TRBV6-5 to TRBJ1-3, with unresolved D. The CDR3 sequence is 14 residues long. V was clipped by 7 bases and J by 0 bases, with 10 bases between them. Germline CDR1 is MNHEY and CDR2 is SVGAGI.

CDR3 loop: CASSATRTEAFF. The DNA of the CDR3 is TGTGCCAGCAGCGCCACAAGAACTGAAGCTTTCTTT. The J gene is TRBJ1-1, the V gene TRBV28, with D hard to call. CDR1 and CDR2 (germline): MDHEN, SYDVKM. The V and J ends lost 6 bases and 5 bases respectively, with 10 bases between them. This CDR3 has 12 residues.

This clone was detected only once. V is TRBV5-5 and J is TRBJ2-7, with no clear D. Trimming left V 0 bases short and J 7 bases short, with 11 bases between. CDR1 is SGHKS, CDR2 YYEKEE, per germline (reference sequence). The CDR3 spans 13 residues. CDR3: CASSLGWLDEQYF. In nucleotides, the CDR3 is TGTGCCAGCAGCTTGGGCTGGCTCGATGAGCAGTACTTC.

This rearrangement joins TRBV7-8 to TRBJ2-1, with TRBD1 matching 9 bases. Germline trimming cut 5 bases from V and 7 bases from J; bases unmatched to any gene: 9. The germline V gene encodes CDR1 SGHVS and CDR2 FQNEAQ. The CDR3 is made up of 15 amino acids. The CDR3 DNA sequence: TGTGCCAGCAGCCCCCGGGACAGGGTTAAGAATGAGCAGTTCTTC. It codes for CASSPRDRVKNEQFF.

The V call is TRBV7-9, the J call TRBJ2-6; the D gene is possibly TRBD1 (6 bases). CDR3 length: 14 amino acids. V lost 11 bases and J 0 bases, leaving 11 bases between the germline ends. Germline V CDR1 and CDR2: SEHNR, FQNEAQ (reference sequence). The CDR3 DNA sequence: TGTGCCGGATTACAGGGCTCTGGGGCCAACGTCCTGACTTTC. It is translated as CAGLQGSGANVLTF. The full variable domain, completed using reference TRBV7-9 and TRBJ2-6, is DTGVSQNPRHKITKRGQNVTFRCDPISEHNRLYWYRQTLGQGPEFLTYFQNEAQLEKSRLLSDRFSAERPKGSFSTLEIQRTEQGDSAMYLCAGLQGSGANVLTFGAGSRLTVL.

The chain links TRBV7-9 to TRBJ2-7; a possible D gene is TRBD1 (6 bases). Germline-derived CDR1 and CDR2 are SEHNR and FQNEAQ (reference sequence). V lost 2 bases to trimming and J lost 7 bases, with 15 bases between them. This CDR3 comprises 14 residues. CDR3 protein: CASSLIQGRGEQYF. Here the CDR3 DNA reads TGTGCCAGCAGCTTAATACAGGGAAGGGGGGAGCAGTACTTC.

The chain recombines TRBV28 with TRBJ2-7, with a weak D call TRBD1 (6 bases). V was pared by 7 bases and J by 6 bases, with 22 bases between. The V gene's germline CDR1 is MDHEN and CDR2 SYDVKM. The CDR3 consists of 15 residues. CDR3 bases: TGTGCCAGCACCACCCGGACGAGGGGGTTTTTCGAGCAGTACTTC. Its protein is CASTTRTRGFFEQYF.

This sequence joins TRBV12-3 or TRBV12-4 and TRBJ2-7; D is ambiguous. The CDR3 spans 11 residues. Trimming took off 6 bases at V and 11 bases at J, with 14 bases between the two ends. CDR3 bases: TGTGCCAGCAGCCGCGATGGTGATAAGTACTTC. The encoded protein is CASSRDGDKYF.

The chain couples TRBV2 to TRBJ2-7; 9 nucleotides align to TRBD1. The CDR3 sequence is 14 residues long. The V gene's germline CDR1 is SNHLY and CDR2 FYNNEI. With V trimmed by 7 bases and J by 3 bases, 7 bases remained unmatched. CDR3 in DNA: TGTGCCAGCATCTCCGGGACAGGGAGCTACGAGCAGTACTTC. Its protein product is CASISGTGSYEQYF. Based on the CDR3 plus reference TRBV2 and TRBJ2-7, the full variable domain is EPEVTQTPSHQVTQMGQEVILRCVPISNHLYFYWYRQILGQKVEFLVSFYNNEISEKSEIFDDQFSVERPDGSNFTLKIRSTKLEDSAMYFCASISGTGSYEQYFGPGTRLTVT.

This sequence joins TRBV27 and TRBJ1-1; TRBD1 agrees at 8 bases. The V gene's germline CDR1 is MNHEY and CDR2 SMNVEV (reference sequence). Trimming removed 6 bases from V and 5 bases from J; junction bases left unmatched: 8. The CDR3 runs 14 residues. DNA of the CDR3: TGTGCCAGCAGGCCCGGACAGGGCTTTACTGAAGCTTTCTTT. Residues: CASRPGQGFTEAFF.

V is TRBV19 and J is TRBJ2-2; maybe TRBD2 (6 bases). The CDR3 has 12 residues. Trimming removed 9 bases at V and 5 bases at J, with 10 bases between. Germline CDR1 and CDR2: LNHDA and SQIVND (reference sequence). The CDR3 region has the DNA TGTGCCAGCACGGAGGGGACCGGGGAGCTGTTTTTT. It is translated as CASTEGTGELFF.

The CDR3 nucleotides read TGCGCCAGCAGCTTGGGCGGGACTAAAGACGAGACCCAGTACTTC. Residues: CASSLGGTKDETQYF. V and J are TRBV5-1 and TRBJ2-5; 7 bases match TRBD2. The germline V gene encodes CDR1 SGHRS and CDR2 YFSETQ. V dropped 0 bases and J dropped 5; count of bases not matched to a gene: 7. The CDR3 length is 15 residues.

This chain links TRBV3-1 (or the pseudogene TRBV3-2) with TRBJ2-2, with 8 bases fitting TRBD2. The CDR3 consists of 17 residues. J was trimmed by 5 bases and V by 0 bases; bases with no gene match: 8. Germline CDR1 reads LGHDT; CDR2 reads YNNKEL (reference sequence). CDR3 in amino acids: CASSQDYGGGSTGELFF. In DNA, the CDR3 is TGTGCCAGCAGCCAAGATTACGGCGGGGGGTCTACCGGGGAGCTGTTTTTT.